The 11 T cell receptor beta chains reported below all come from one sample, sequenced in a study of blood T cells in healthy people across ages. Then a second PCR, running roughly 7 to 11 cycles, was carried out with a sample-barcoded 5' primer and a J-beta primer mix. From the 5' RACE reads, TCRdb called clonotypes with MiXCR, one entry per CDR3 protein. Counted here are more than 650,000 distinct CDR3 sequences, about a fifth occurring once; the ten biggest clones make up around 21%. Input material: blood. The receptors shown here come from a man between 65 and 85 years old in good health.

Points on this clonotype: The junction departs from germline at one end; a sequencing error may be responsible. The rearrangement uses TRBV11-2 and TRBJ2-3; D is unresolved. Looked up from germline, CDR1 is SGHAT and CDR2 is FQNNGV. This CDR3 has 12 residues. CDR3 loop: CPSSFATDTQYF. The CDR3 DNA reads TGTCCCAGCAGCTTTGCCACAGATACGCAGTATTTT.

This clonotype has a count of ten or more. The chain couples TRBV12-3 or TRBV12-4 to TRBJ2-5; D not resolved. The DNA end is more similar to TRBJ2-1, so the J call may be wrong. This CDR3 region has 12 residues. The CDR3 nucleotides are TGTGCCAGCAGTTTCCTAAGAAATGAGCAGTTCTTC. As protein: CASSFLRNEQFF.

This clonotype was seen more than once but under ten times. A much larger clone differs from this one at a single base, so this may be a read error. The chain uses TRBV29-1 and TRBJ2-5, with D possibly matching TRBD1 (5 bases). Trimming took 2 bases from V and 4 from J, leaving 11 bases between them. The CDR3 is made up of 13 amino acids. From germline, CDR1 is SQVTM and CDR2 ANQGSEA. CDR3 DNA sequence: TGCAGCGTTGAATTCACAGGACGAGAGACCCAGTACTTC. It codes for CSVEFTGRETQYF.

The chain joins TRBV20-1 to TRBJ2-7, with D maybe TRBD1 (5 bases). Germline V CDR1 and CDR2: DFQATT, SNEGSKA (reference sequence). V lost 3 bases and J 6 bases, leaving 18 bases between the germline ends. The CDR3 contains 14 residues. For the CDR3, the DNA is TGCAGTGCTAGTTTGGGGCAGGGCGGTGTCGAGCAGTACTTC. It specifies CSASLGQGGVEQYF.

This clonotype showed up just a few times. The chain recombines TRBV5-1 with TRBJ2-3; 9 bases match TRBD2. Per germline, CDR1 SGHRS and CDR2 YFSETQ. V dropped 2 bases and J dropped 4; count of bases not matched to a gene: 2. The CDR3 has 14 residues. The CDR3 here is CASSFGGGADTQYF. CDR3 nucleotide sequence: TGCGCCAGCAGCTTTGGCGGGGGGGCAGATACGCAGTATTTT.

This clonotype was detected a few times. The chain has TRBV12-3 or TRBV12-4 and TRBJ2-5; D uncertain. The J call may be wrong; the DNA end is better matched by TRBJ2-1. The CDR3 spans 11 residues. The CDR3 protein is CASSFGYEQFF. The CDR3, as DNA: TGTGCCAGCAGTTTTGGTTACGAGCAGTTCTTC.

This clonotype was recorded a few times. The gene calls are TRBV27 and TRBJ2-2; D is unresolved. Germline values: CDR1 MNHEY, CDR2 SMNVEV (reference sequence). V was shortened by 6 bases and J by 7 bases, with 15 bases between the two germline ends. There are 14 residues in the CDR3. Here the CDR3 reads CASSLLKMVGELFF. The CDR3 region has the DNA TGTGCCAGCAGCCTTTTGAAAATGGTCGGGGAGCTGTTTTTT.

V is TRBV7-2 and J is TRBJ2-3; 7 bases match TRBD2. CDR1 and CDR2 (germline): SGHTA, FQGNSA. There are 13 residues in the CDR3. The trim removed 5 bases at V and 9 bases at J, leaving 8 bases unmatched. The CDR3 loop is CASSLDNSGTQYF. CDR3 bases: TGTGCCAGCAGCCTGGACAATAGCGGGACGCAGTATTTT.

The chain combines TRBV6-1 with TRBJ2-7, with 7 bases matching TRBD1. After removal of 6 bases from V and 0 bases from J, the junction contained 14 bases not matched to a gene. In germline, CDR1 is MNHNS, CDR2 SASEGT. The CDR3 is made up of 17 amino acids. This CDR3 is CASSETGQVGSSYEQYF. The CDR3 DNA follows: TGTGCCAGCAGCGAGACAGGGCAAGTGGGCAGCTCCTACGAGCAGTACTTC.

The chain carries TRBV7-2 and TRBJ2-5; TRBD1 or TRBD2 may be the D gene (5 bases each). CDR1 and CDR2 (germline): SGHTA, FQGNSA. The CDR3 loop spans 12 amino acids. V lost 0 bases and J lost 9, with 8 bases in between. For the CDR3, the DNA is TGTGCCAGCAGCTTAGCTGTGGGGGCCCAGTACTTC. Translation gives CASSLAVGAQYF.

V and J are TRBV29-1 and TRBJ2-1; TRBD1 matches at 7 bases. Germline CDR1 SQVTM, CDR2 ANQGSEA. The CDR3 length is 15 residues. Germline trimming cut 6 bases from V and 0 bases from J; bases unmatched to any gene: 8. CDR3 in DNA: TGCAGCGTGTCCCGACAGGGCCTCTCCTACAATGAGCAGTTCTTC. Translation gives CSVSRQGLSYNEQFF.